Following are 8 T cell receptor beta chains from one sample sequenced in a study of identical twins (dated by TCRdb to between 2015 and 2016). Library preparation used 5' RACE. Instrument used: Illumina HiSeq 2000. Through fastp at Q25 and MiXCR, TCRdb rebuilt clones from the public reads, retaining in-frame beta chains. Here each entry gathers all rows of one CDR3 protein and keeps the most common genes and DNA. This sample holds roughly 490,000 distinct CDR3 sequences; about 13% were observed only once. The ten largest clones take up around 0.98% of the sample. This same sample was also taken into another study, of yellow fever vaccine responses in identical twins.

Material: CD4+ T cells sorted from blood. Receptor source: a woman aged 18-29 years in good health.

The chain joins TRBV9 to TRBJ2-2; D not certain. V was shortened by 3 bases and J by 4 bases, with 10 bases between the two germline ends. CDR3 size: 14 residues. From germline, CDR1 is SGDLS and CDR2 YYNGEE. CDR3 sequence (DNA): TGTGCCAGCAGCGCCCGGAGTCTCACCGGGGAGCTGTTTTTT. Amino acids: CASSARSLTGELFF.

The chain uses TRBV29-1 and TRBJ2-3, with 8 bases identical to TRBD1. The germline V gene encodes CDR1 SQVTM and CDR2 ANQGSEA. Losses at the gene ends were 3 bases for V and 1 base for J; bases not matched to a gene: 9. This CDR3 contains 16 residues. CDR3 DNA: TGCAGCGTTGATTCCGACAGGGGTCGTGGCACAGATACGCAGTATTTT. This encodes CSVDSDRGRGTDTQYF.

The chain combines TRBV25-1 with TRBJ2-7; D uncertain. Trimming cost V 3 bases and J 11 bases, with 20 bases left between them. Germline CDR1 MGHDK, CDR2 SYGVNS. The CDR3 spans 14 residues. The CDR3 region is CASSEPSLRASKYF. CDR3 nucleotides: TGTGCCAGCAGTGAGCCCAGCTTAAGGGCCAGTAAGTACTTC.

The chain combines TRBV27 with TRBJ2-7; D not resolved. This CDR3 is 12 amino acids long. Trimming pared 6 bases from V and 3 bases from J, leaving 9 bases between. Germline V gene sequence: CDR1 MNHEY, CDR2 SMNVEV (reference sequence). The DNA of the CDR3 is TGTGCCAGCAGGGGCTCCTACTACGAGCAGTACTTC. Its protein is CASRGSYYEQYF.

This clonotype occurred a few times. The chain uses TRBV6-2 or TRBV6-3 and TRBJ1-5; weak D call: TRBD1 (5 bases). There are 13 residues in the CDR3. Germline V gives CDR1 MNHEY, CDR2 SVGEGT. V was pared by 5 bases and J by 7 bases, with 12 bases between. CDR3 in amino acids: CASSTSWGQPQHF. The CDR3 coding sequence is TGTGCCAGCAGTACGTCTTGGGGCCAGCCCCAGCATTTT.

This clonotype has at least ten counts. This chain uses TRBV12-3 or TRBV12-4 with TRBJ2-2; either TRBD1 or TRBD2 may fit D (5 bases each). CDR3 length equals 16 residues. Trimming stripped 5 bases from V and 6 bases from J, with 19 bases between. For the CDR3, the DNA is TGTGCCAGCAGTAGGATACCGGGACCCGAGGCCGGGGAGCTGTTTTTT. Amino acids: CASSRIPGPEAGELFF.

This clonotype was seen a handful of times. The chain recombines TRBV12-3 or TRBV12-4 with TRBJ1-6, with D maybe TRBD1 (5 bases). This CDR3 has 15 residues. V was trimmed by 2 bases and J by 6 bases, leaving 11 bases between them. CDR3 in amino acids: CASSLRAGSNSPLHF. The DNA of the CDR3 is TGTGCCAGCAGTTTACGGGCAGGGTCTAATTCACCCCTCCACTTT.

This clonotype was observed a few times. The gene calls are TRBV9 and TRBJ2-1, with 10 bases that match TRBD2. The germline gives CDR1 SGDLS, CDR2 YYNGEE. The CDR3 loop spans 15 amino acids. V lost 0 bases and J lost 6; bases outside the gene matches: 3. The CDR3 here is CASSVGSGGFNEQFF. The CDR3 DNA follows: TGTGCCAGCAGCGTAGGTAGCGGGGGGTTCAATGAGCAGTTCTTC.